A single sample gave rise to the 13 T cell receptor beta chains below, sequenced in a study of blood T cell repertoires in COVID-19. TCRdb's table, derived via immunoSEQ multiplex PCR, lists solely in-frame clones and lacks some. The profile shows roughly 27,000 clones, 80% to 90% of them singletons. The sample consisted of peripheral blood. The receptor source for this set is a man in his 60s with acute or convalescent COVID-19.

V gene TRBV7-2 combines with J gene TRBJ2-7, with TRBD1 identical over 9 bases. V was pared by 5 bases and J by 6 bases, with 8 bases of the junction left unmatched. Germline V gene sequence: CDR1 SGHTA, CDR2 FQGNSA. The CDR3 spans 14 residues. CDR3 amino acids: CASSPRTGAGEQYF. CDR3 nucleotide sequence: TGTGCCAGCAGCCCCAGGACAGGGGCGGGCGAGCAGTACTTC.

The CDR3 coding sequence is TGTGCCAGCAGTATAGCGGGAGGTCCCTACGAGCAGTACTTC. This translates into CASSIAGGPYEQYF. The V call is TRBV2, the J call TRBJ2-7; the match to TRBD2 covers 10 bases. V was clipped by 5 bases and J by 2 bases; unmatched bases: 3. The germline gives CDR1 SNHLY, CDR2 FYNNEI. This CDR3 has 14 amino acids. The variable domain in full, completed from reference TRBV2 and TRBJ2-7, reads EPEVTQTPSHQVTQMGQEVILRCVPISNHLYFYWYRQILGQKVEFLVSFYNNEISEKSEIFDDQFSVERPDGSNFTLKIRSTKLEDSAMYFCASSIAGGPYEQYFGPGTRLTVT.

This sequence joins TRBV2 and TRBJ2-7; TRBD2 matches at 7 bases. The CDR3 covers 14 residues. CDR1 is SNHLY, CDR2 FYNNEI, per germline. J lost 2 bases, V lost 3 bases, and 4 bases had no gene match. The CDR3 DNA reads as TGTGCCAGCAGTGATGGGAGGGGACCCTACGAGCAGTACTTC. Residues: CASSDGRGPYEQYF.

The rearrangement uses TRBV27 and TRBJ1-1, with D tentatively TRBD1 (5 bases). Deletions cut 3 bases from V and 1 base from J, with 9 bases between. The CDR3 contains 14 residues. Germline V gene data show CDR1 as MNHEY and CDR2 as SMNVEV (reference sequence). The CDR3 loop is CASSFNRKNTEAFF. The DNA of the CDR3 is TGTGCCAGCAGTTTCAACAGGAAGAACACTGAAGCTTTCTTT.

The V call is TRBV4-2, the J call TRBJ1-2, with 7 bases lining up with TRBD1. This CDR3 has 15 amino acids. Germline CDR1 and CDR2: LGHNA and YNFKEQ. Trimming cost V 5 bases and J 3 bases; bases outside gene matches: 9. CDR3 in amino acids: CASSYRDSRDYGYTF. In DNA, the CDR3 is TGTGCCAGCAGCTACCGGGACAGTCGGGACTATGGCTACACCTTC.

The CDR3 region is CASKPDRATNEKLFF. In nucleotides, the CDR3 is TGTGCCAGTAAGCCCGACAGGGCAACTAATGAAAAACTGTTTTTT. V is TRBV19 and J is TRBJ1-4; 7 nucleotides line up with TRBD1. Germline V gene data show CDR1 as LNHDA and CDR2 as SQIVND (reference sequence). This CDR3 is 15 amino acids long. V was clipped by 7 bases and J by 0 bases; unmatched bases: 5.

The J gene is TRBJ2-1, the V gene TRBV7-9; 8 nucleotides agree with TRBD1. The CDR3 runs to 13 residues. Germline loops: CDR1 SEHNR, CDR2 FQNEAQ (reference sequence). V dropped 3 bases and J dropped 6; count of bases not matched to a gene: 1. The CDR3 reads CASSLTGANEQFF. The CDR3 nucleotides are TGTGCCAGCAGCTTGACAGGGGCCAATGAGCAGTTCTTC.

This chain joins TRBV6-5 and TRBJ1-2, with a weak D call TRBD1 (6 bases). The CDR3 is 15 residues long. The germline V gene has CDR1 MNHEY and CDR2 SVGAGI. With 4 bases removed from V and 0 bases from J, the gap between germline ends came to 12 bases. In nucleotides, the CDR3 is TGTGCCAGCAGTTCCACAGGGCCAGCTAACTATGGCTACACCTTC. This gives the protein CASSSTGPANYGYTF.

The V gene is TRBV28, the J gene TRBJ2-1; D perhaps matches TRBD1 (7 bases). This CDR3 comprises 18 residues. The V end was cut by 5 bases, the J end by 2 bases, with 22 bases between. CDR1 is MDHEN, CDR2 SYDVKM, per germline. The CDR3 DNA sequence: TGTGCCAGCAGTGCCCTACAGGGTCAGGGGGGACCCTACAATGAGCAGTTCTTC. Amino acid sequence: CASSALQGQGGPYNEQFF. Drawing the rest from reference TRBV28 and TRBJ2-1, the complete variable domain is DVKVTQSSRYLVKRTGEKVFLECVQDMDHENMFWYRQDPGLGLRLIYFSYDVKMKEKGDIPEGYSVSREKKERFSLILESASTNQTSMYLCASSALQGQGGPYNEQFFGPGTRLTVL.

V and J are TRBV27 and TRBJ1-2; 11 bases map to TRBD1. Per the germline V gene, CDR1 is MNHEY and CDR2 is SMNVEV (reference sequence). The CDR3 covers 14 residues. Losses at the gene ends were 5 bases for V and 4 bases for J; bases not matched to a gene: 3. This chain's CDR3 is CASSQGTGGYGYTF. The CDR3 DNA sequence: TGTGCCAGCAGTCAAGGGACAGGGGGCTATGGCTACACCTTC.

This chain's CDR3 is CASSLVVEQFF. The CDR3, as DNA: TGTGCCAGCAGTTTAGTCGTGGAGCAGTTCTTC. The chain joins TRBV12-3 or TRBV12-4 to TRBJ2-1; D uncertain. This CDR3 contains 11 residues. Trimming cost V 1 base and J 10 bases, with 5 bases left between them.

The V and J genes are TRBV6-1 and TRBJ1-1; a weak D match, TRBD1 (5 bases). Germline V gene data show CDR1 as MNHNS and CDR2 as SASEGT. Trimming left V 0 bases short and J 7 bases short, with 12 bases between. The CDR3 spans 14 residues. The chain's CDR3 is CASSEARGLLEAFF. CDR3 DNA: TGTGCCAGCAGTGAAGCGCGGGGACTCCTTGAAGCTTTCTTT.

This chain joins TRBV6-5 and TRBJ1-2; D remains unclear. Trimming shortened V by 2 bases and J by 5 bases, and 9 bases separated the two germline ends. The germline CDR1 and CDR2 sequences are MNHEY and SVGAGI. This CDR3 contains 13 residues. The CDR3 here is CASSYRREYGYTF. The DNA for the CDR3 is TGTGCCAGCAGTTACCGTAGGGAGTATGGCTACACCTTC.